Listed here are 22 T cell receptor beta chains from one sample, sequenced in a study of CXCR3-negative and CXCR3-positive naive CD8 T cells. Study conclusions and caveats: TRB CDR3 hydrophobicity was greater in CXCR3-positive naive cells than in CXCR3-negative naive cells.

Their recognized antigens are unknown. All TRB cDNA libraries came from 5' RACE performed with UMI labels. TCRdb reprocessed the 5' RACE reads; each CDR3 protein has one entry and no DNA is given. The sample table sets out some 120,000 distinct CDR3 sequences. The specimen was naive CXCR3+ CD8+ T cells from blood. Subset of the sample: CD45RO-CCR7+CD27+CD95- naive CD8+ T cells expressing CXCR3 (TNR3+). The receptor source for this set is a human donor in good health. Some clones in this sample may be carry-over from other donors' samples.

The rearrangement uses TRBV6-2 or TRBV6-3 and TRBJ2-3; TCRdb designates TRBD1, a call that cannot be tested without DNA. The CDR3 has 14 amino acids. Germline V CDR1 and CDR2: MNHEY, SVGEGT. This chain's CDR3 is CASRHDVRADTQYF.

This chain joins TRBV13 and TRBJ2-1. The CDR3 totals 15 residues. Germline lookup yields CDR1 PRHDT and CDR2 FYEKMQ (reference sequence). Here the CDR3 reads CASSSSVSSYNEQFF.

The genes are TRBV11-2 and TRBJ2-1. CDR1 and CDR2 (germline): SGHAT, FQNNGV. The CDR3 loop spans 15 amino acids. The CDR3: CASRETSVPYNEQFF.

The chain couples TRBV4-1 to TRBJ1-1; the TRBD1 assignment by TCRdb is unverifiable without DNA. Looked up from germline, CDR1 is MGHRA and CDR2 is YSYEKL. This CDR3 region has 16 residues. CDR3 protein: CAGTSSIGTGVTEAFF.

The CDR3 reads CASSESEGAEAFF. This rearrangement joins TRBV25-1 to TRBJ1-1; TCRdb indicates TRBD1, and absent DNA this call remains unverified. In germline, CDR1 is MGHDK, CDR2 SYGVNS. The CDR3 has 13 residues.

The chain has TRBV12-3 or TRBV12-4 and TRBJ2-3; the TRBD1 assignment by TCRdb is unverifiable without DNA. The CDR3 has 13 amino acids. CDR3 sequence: CASTPMPGDTQYF.

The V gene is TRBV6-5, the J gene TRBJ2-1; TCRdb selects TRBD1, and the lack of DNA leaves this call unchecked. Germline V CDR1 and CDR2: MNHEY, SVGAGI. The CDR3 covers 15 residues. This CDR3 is CASRSPGGGDDEQFF.

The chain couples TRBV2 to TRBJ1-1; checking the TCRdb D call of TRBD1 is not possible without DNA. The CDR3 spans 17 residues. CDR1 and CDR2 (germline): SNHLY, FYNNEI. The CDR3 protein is CASSEPGQGHGNTEAFF.

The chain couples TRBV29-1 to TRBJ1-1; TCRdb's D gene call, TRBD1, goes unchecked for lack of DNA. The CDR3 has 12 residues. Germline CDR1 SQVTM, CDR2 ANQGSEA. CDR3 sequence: CSTRQGGTEAFF.

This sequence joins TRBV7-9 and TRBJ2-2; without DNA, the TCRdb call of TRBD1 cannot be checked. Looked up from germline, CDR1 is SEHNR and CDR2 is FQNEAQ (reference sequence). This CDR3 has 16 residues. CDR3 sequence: CASSLRQGLNRWELFF.

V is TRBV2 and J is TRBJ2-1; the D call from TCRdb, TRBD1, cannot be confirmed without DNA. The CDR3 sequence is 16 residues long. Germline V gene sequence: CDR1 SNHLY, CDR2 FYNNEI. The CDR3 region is CASSELGTGYRDEQFF.

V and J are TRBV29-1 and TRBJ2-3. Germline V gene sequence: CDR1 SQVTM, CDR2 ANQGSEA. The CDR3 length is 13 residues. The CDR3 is CSVEDMGSDTQYF.

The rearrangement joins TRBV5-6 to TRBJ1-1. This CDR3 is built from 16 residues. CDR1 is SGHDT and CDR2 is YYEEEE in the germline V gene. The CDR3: CASSFAESTLNTEAFF.

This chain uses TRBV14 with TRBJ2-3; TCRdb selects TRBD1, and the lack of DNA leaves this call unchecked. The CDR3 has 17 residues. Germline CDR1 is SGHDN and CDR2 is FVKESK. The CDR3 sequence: CASSRTMSGASTDTQYF.

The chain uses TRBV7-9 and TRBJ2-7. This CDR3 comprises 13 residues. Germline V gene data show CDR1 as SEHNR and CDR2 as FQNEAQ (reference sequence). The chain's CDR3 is CASSFLNSYEQYF.

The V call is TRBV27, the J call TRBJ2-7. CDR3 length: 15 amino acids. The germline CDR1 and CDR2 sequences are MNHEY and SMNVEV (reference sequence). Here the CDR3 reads CASSLSGVGVYEQYF.

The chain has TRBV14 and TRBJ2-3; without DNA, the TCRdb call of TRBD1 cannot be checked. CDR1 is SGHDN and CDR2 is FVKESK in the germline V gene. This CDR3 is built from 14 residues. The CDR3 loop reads CASSQGQRTDTQYF.

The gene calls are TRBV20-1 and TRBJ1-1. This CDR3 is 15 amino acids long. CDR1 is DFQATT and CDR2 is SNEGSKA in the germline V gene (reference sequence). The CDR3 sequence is CSAREVTTRSTEAFF.

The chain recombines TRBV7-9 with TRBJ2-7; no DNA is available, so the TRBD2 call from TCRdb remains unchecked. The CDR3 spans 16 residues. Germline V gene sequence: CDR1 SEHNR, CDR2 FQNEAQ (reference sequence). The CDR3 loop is CASSYPGTSGIYEQYF.

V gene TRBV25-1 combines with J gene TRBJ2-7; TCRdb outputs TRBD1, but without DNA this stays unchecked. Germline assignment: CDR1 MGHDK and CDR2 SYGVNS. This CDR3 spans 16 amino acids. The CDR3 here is CASSDRDRAYSYEQYF.

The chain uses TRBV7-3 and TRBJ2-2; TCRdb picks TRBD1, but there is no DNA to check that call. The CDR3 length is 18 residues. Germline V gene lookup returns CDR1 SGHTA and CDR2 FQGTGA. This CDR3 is CASSPTYTRGANTGELFF. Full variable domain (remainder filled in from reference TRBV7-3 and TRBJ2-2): GAGVSQTPSNKVTEKGKYVELRCDPISGHTALYWYRQSLGQGPEFLIYFQGTGAADDSGLPNDRFFAVRPEGSVSTLKIQRTERGDSAVYLCASSPTYTRGANTGELFFGEGSRLTVL.

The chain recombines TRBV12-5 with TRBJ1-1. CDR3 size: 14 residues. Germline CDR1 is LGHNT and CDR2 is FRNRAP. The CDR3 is CASVEGGYSPEAFF.